This TCR beta chain derives from a study of T cells in Graves' hyperthyroidism and ophthalmopathy. V lost 1 base and J 9 bases, leaving 16 bases between the germline ends. CDR3 length: 15 amino acids. Looked up from germline, CDR1 is LGHDT and CDR2 is YNNKEL (reference sequence). Template material for amplifying TCR beta CDR3 regions consisted of RNA transcripts. In the first-round RT-PCR of the TCR CDR3, the HTBI primer set was used. TCRdb reanalysed the multiplex PCR reads using MiXCR and keeps one entry per CDR3 protein. The sample includes around 450,000 distinct CDR3 sequences, more than 15% of them seen just once. Among the patients, aged 18 to 65, hyperthyroidism was newly diagnosed and had lasted under 2 months. Reasons for excluding patients were uncontrolled infection, other autoimmune disease, pregnancy or lactation. General observations from the study: Model-based prediction identified ophthalmopathy a median around seven months prior to its onset. Separation of ophthalmopathy from stable hyperthyroidism was achieved by a 13 V-J model.

This clonotype was seen many times. Its antigen is not known. The clonotype comes from a young woman with Graves' hyperthyroidism. The specimen was blood. The chain is built from TRBV3-1 and TRBJ1-5; D is possibly TRBD1 (5 bases). The CDR3 DNA follows: TGTGCCAGCAGCCAAGGTTCCGGGACCCCTGCGCCCCAGCATTTT. Encoded protein: CASSQGSGTPAPQHF.